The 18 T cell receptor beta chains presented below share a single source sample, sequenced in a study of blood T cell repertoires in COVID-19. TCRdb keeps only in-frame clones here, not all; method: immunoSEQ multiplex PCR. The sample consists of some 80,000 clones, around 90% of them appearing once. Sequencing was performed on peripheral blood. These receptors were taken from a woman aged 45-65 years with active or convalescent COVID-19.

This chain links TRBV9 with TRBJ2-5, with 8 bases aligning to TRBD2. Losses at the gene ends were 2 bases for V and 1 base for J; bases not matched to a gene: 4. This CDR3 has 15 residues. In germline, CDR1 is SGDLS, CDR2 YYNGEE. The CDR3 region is CASSVGGGIQETQYF. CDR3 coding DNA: TGTGCCAGCAGCGTGGGCGGGGGGATCCAAGAGACCCAGTACTTC. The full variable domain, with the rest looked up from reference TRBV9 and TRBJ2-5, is DSGVTQTPKHLITATGQRVTLRCSPRSGDLSVYWYQQSLDQGLQFLIQYYNGEERAKGNILERFSAQQFPDLHSELNLSSLELGDSALYFCASSVGGGIQETQYFGPGTRLLVL.

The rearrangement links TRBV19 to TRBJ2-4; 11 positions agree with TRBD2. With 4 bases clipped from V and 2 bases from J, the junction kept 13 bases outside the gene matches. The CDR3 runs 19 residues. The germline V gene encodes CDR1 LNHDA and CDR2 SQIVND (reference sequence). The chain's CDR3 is CASSTETSGKGVSKNIQYF. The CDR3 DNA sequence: TGTGCCAGTAGTACCGAGACTAGCGGGAAGGGGGTATCCAAAAACATTCAGTACTTC.

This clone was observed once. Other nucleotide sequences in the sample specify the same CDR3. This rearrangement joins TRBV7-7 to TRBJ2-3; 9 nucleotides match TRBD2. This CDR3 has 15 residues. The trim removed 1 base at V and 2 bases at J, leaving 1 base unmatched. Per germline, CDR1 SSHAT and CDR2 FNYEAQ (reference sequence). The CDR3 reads CASSLGGGATDTQYF. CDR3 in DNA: TGTGCCAGCAGCTTAGGCGGGGGGGCCACAGATACGCAGTATTTT.

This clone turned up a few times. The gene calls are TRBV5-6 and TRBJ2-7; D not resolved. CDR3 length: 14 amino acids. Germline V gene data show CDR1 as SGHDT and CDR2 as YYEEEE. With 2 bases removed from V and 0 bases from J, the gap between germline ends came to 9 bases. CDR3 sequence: CASSFLSDSYEQYF. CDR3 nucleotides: TGTGCCAGCAGCTTTCTCTCAGACTCCTACGAGCAGTACTTC.

This chain's CDR3 is CASNRGRGSELGEQFF. In DNA, the CDR3 is TGTGCCAGCAACCGGGGGAGGGGATCGGAGCTAGGGGAGCAGTTCTTC. The chain carries TRBV9 and TRBJ2-1; 7 nucleotides line up with TRBD2. Losses at the gene ends were 6 bases for V and 10 bases for J; bases not matched to a gene: 19. The germline gives CDR1 SGDLS, CDR2 YYNGEE. The CDR3 extends over 16 amino acids.

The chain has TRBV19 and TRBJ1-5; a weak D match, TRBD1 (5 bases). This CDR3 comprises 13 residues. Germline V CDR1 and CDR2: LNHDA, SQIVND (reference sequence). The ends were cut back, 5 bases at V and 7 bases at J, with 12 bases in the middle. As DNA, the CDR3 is TGTGCCAGTAGTGCAGACAGAGAACAGCCCCAGCATTTT. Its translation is CASSADREQPQHF.

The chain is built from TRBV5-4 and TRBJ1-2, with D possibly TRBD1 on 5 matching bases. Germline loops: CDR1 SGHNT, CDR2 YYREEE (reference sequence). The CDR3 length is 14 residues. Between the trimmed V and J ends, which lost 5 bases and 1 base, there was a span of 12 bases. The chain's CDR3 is CASRYRGGNYGYTF. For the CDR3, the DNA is TGTGCCAGCAGATATCGGGGGGGTAACTATGGCTACACCTTC. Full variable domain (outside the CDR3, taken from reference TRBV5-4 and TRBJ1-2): ETGVTQSPTHLIKTRGQQVTLRCSSQSGHNTVSWYQQALGQGPQFIFQYYREEENGRGNFPPRFSGLQFPNYSSELNVNALELDDSALYLCASRYRGGNYGYTFGSGTRLTVV.

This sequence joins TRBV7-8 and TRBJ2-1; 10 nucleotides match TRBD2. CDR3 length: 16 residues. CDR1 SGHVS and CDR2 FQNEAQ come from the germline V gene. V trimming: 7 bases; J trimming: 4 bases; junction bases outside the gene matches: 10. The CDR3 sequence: CASTTPGLANYNEQFF. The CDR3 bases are TGTGCCAGCACCACGCCGGGACTAGCGAATTACAATGAGCAGTTCTTC.

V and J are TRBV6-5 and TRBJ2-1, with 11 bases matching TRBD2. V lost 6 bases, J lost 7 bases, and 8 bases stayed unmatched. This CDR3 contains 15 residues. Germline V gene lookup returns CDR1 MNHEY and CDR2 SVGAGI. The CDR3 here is CASSQRTSGWNEQFF. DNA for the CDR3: TGTGCCAGCAGCCAACGGACTAGCGGGTGGAATGAGCAGTTCTTC.

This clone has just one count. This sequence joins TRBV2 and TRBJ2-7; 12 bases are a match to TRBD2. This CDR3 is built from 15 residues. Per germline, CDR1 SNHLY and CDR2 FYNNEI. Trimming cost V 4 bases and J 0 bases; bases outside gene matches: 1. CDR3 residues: CASSGLAGASYEQYF. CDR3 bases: TGTGCCAGCAGTGGACTAGCGGGGGCCTCCTACGAGCAGTACTTC.

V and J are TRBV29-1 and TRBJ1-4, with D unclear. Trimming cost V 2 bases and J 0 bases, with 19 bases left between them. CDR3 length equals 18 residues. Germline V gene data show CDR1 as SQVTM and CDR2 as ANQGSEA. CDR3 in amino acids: CSVELSGINHATNEKLFF. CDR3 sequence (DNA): TGCAGCGTTGAATTGTCAGGTATTAATCATGCAACTAATGAAAAACTGTTTTTT.

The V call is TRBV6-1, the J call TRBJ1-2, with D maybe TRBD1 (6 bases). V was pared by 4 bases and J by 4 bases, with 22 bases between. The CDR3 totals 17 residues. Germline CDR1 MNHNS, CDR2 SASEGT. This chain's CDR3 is CASSVRGRQEMFYGYTF. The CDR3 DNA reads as TGTGCCAGCAGTGTAAGGGGACGACAGGAGATGTTCTATGGCTACACCTTC.

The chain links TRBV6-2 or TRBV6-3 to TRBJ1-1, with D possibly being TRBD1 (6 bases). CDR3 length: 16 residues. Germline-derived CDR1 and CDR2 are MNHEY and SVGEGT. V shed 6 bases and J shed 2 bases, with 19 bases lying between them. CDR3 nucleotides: TGTGCCAGCAGCCACCCACGGGGGGCGAGTAACACTGAAGCTTTCTTT. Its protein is CASSHPRGASNTEAFF.

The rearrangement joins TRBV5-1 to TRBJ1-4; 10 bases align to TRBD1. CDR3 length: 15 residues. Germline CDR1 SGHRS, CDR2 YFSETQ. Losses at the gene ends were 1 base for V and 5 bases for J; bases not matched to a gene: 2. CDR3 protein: CASSLRGQGNEKLFF. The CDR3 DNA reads TGCGCCAGCAGCTTGAGGGGACAGGGGAATGAAAAACTGTTTTTT.

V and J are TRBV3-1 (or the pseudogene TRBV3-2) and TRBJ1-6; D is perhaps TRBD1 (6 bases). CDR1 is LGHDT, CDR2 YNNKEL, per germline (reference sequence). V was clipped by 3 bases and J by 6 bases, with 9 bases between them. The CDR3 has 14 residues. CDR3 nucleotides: TGTGCCAGCAGCCAGGTACAGGGTAATTCACCCCTCCACTTT. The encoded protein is CASSQVQGNSPLHF.

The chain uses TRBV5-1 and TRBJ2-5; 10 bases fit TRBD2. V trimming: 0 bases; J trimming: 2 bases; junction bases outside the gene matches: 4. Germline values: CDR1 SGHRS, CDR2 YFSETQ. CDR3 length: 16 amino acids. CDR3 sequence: CASSLGPAGGQETQYF. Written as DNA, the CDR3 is TGCGCCAGCAGCTTGGGCCCAGCGGGGGGGCAAGAGACCCAGTACTTC. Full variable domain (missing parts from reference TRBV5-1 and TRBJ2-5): KAGVTQTPRYLIKTRGQQVTLSCSPISGHRSVSWYQQTPGQGLQFLFEYFSETQRNKGNFPGRFSGRQFSNSRSEMNVSTLELGDSALYLCASSLGPAGGQETQYFGPGTRLLVL.

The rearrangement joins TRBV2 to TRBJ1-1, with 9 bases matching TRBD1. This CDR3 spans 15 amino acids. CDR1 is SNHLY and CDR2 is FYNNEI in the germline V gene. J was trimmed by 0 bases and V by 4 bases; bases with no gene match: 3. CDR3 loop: CASSATGGMNTEAFF. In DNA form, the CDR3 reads TGTGCCAGCAGTGCGACAGGGGGAATGAACACTGAAGCTTTCTTT.

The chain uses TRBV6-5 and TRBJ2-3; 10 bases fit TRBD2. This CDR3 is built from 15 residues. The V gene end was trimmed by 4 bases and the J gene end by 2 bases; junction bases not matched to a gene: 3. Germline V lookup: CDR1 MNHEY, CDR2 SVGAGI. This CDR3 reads CASSWTSGLTDTQYF. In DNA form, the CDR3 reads TGTGCCAGCAGTTGGACTAGCGGCCTCACAGATACGCAGTATTTT.